This T cell receptor beta chain is drawn from a study of blood T cell repertoires in COVID-19 (dated by TCRdb to the early 2020s). Background on the whole study: Samples covering the acute and convalescent phases of COVID-19 were provided by collaborators in the United States, Italy and Spain. The prospective study material was composed of cDNA or gDNA derived from T cells, B-cell-depleted T cells, or PBMCs. Deeply sampled blood TCRbeta repertoires from subjects exposed to, actively infected with, or recovered from COVID-19 were included in the dataset. The repertoires were released in a freely available public database intended as a resource for research on the immune response to SARS-CoV-2. Samples were obtained from the ongoing ImmuneRACE study (first 160 participants) and from 1,254 subjects provided by 6 global collaborators. A de-identified subject ID, COVID-19 status, age in years and sex were almost always included in the sample metadata. Where HLA class I and class II types were available, the types were taken from metadata supplied by the sample provider, not from assay-based typing. Study-wide findings and limitations: Clinical and demographic metadata were provided uncurated, with the amount varying by source and participant.

As to this clone: Its antigen is currently not known. Base qualities are not at hand, and no much larger clone is one base apart.

The CDR3, from cysteine to phenylalanine, totals 16 residues. The only DNA kept is the CDR3, 48 bases in frame from the first base. For this chain, trimming is 3 bases at the V end and 7 bases at the J end, and the number of junction bases without a gene match is 6. Via the germline V gene, CDR1 is SGHTA and CDR2 FQGNSA. One collaborating source in Seattle enrolled patients while the patients were actively infected and followed the patients over time throughout the course of disease. Collaborating institutions collected whole blood in K2EDTA tubes following their own protocols. Collaborator samples were shipped for TCRbeta analysis as frozen whole blood, isolated PBMCs, or DNA extracted from either sample type. The immunoSEQ Assay, a bias-controlled multiplex PCR, was used to amplify TCRbeta CDR3 regions from genomic DNA. From the authors' description of their analysis: The number of nucleated cells in each sample was estimated from the amplification of reference gene primers within the assay. Sequence reads were collapsed and filtered to measure the absolute abundance of every unique TCRbeta CDR3 rearrangement. For each sample, productive Simpson clonality was calculated as the square root of Simpson's diversity index across productive rearrangements. TCRdb holds this immuneACCESS table with in-frame rearrangements only. Some clones are missing; in checked studies, unresolved V genes explain under half, and the rest has no known cause. That table supplies the V and J calls and clone size; D and trimming were determined from the DNA. The sample records fewer than 85,000 clones, 77% of which are singletons. Under 3% of the sample is in the top ten clones.

The chain is assembled from TRBV7-2 and TRBJ2-2, with TRBD2 identical over 12 junction bases. The sequenced sample consisted of peripheral blood. The source of this sequence is a man in his 70s with COVID-19, enrolled during active disease. The CDR3 has the sequence CASSFLSSGRGGELFF. The nucleotide sequence reads TGTGCCAGCAGCTTTCTATCTAGCGGGAGGGGCGGGGAGCTGTTTTTT.